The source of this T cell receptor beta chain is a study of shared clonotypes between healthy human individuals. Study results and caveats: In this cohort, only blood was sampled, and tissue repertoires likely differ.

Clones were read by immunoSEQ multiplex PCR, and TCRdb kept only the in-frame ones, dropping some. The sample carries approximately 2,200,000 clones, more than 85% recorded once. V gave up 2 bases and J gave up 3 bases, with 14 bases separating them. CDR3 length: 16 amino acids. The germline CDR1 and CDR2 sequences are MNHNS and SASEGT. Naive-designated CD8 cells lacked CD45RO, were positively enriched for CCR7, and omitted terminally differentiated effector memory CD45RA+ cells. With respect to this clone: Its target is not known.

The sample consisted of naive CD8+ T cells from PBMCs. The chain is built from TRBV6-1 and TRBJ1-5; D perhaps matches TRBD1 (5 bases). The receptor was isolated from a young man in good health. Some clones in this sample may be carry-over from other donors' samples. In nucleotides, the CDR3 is TGTGCCAGCAGTGAATGGGGCGACGGAAACAATCAGCCCCAGCATTTT. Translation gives CASSEWGDGNNQPQHF.